Following are 12 T cell receptor beta chains from one sample sequenced in a study of breast tumors, draining lymph nodes, adjacent tissues. Axillary draining lymph nodes of breast cancer patients supplied the node samples. TCRdb redid the calling of the multiplex PCR reads with MiXCR, one entry per CDR3 protein. This repertoire shows approximately 130,000 distinct CDR3 sequences, approximately 20% found once; its top ten account for around 2.7%. The sequenced sample consisted of axillary lymph node tissue. The source of these receptors is a female donor with breast cancer. Some clones in this sample may be carry-over from other donors' samples.

This clonotype has more than one count but fewer than ten. The chain is built from TRBV27 and TRBJ1-5; a possible D gene is TRBD1 (5 bases). Germline CDR1 reads MNHEY; CDR2 reads SMNVEV (reference sequence). The length of the CDR3 is 14 residues. The ends were cut back, 6 bases at V and 9 bases at J, with 18 bases in the middle. CDR3 in amino acids: CASRAGDGRGPQHF. Here the CDR3 DNA reads TGTGCCAGCAGAGCTGGGGACGGGCGGGGGCCCCAGCATTTT.

The table lists this clonotype with a count of one. A read error may explain this, as a much larger clone is one base away. The rearrangement uses TRBV19 and TRBJ2-1; 7 nucleotides line up with TRBD2. CDR1 and CDR2 from the germline V gene are LNHDA and SQIVND (reference sequence). There are 14 residues in the CDR3. CDR3 nucleotides: TGTGCCAGTAGGGAGTGGCGGGAGAGTAATGAGCGGTTCTTC. It specifies CASREWRESNERFF.

This clonotype showed up many times. The rearrangement joins TRBV7-8 to TRBJ2-2; no definite D call. Germline V gene sequence: CDR1 SGHVS, CDR2 FQNEAQ. The CDR3 spans 11 residues. V was pared by 1 base and J by 9 bases, with 3 bases between. The CDR3 sequence is CASSLDWELFF. The CDR3 nucleotides read TGTGCCAGCAGCTTAGATTGGGAGCTGTTTTTT. The entire variable domain, with the rest obtained from reference TRBV7-8 and TRBJ2-2, is as follows: GAGVSQSPRYKVAKRGQDVALRCDPISGHVSLFWYQQALGQGPEFLTYFQNEAQLDKSGLPSDRFFAERPEGSVSTLKIQRTQQEDSAVYLCASSLDWELFFGEGSRLTVL.

This chain links TRBV25-1 with TRBJ2-6; 9 bases agree with TRBD1. Trimming took 6 bases from V and 0 from J; bases not matched to a gene: 3. The CDR3 contains 16 residues. Germline V CDR1 and CDR2: MGHDK, SYGVNS. As DNA, the CDR3 is TGTGCCAGCAGGGGACAGGGCCTCTCTGGGGCCAACGTCCTGACTTTC. It specifies CASRGQGLSGANVLTF.

This clonotype occurred many times. V and J are TRBV4-1 and TRBJ2-1; the match to TRBD2 covers 9 bases. The ends lost 4 bases at V and 9 bases at J; junction bases unmatched: 4. CDR1 is MGHRA, CDR2 YSYEKL, per germline. This CDR3 region has 13 residues. The CDR3 nucleotides read TGCGCCAGCAGCCGAGCTAGCGGGATTGAGCAGTTCTTC. The encoded protein is CASSRASGIEQFF.

This clonotype has at least ten counts. The chain joins TRBV5-6 to TRBJ2-5; D ambiguous. V gave up 0 bases and J gave up 2 bases, with 8 bases separating them. The CDR3 loop spans 14 amino acids. Germline values: CDR1 SGHDT, CDR2 YYEEEE. The DNA of the CDR3 is TGTGCCAGCAGCTTGGCCCAACTGCAAGAGACCCAGTACTTC. This codes for CASSLAQLQETQYF.

This clonotype occurred many times. J is TRBJ2-3 and V is TRBV11-3; tentatively, D is TRBD1 or TRBD2 (6 bases each). The germline gives CDR1 SGHNT, CDR2 YENEEA. The V end lost 2 bases, the J end lost 3 bases, and 12 bases lay between the germline ends. This CDR3 is built from 15 residues. Here the CDR3 reads CASSLWTAGTDTQYF. The DNA for the CDR3 is TGTGCCAGCAGCTTATGGACAGCGGGTACAGATACGCAGTATTTT.

The table lists this clonotype with many counts. This chain links TRBV7-2 with TRBJ2-3; 8 bases agree with TRBD1. The CDR3 is 15 amino acids. Per the germline V gene, CDR1 is SGHTA and CDR2 is FQGNSA. V lost 5 bases to trimming and J lost 2 bases; unmatched junction nucleotides: 6. The CDR3 DNA sequence: TGTGCCAGCAGCCTGTGGACAGGGCCCACAGATACGCAGTATTTT. Translating it yields CASSLWTGPTDTQYF.

The V call is TRBV6-2 or TRBV6-3, the J call TRBJ2-3, with D unresolved. V was cut by 5 bases and J by 5 bases, with 14 bases left in between. The CDR3 is made up of 14 amino acids. CDR1 is MNHEY and CDR2 is SVGEGT in the germline V gene. CDR3 residues: CASSPGSGGDTQYF. The CDR3 DNA is TGTGCCAGCAGTCCCGGGTCGGGCGGAGATACGCAGTATTTT.

This clonotype showed up just once. J is TRBJ1-2 and V is TRBV7-2, with TRBD1 matching 7 bases. CDR1 SGHTA and CDR2 FQGNSA come from the germline V gene. J gave up 3 bases and V 5 bases, and 6 bases lay outside the gene matches. The CDR3 is made up of 14 amino acids. CDR3 DNA: TGTACCAGCAGCCCGAGACAGGGATACTATGGCTACACCTTC. The encoded protein is CTSSPRQGYYGYTF. Variable domain in full (rest from reference TRBV7-2 and TRBJ1-2): GAGVSQSPSNKVTEKGKDVELRCDPISGHTALYWYRQSLGQGLEFLIYFQGNSAPDKSGLPSDRFSAERTGGSVSTLTIQRTQQEDSAVYLCTSSPRQGYYGYTFGSGTRLTVV.

This clonotype was counted ten times or more. This chain connects TRBV12-3 or TRBV12-4 to TRBJ2-1; no reliable D call. Trimming took 3 bases from V and 10 from J, leaving 13 bases between them. There are 13 residues in the CDR3. CDR3 coding DNA: TGTGCCAGCAGTTTGAGTTTGTTCTTCGAGCAGTTCTTC. This codes for CASSLSLFFEQFF.

This clonotype showed up many times. This chain joins TRBV24-1 and TRBJ2-1; 10 bases are a match to TRBD2. V shed 4 bases and J 6 bases; nucleotides not matched to a gene: 8. The CDR3 is 16 residues long. Germline loops: CDR1 KGHDR, CDR2 SFDVKD. CDR3 amino acids: CATSDRSGRAANEQFF. The DNA of the CDR3 is TGTGCCACCAGTGACCGGAGCGGGAGGGCCGCCAATGAGCAGTTCTTC.